The 26 T cell receptor beta chains below all came from one sample that was sequenced in a study of cytomegalovirus exposure and HLA in healthy donors (dated by TCRdb to between 2016 and 2019). The library was built by means of the immunoSEQ multiplex PCR assay. A mixture of 60 forward primers for TCR Vbeta segments and 13 reverse primers for TCR Jbeta segments was used in the multiplex PCR. The clones in this table, taken by TCRdb from immuneACCESS, are in-frame only. Not every clone is retained; where verified, under half of the shortfall comes from an unresolved V gene, and the cause of the rest is unknown. The sample includes approximately 300,000 clones, with just under 85% observed a single time. Jointly, the top ten make up 2% to 2.5% of the sample. The sequenced sample was PBMCs. These TCRs come from a woman between 40 and 50 years old in good health and CMV-seropositive.

The chain combines TRBV5-1 with TRBJ1-2, with 7 positions matching TRBD1. CDR3 length: 14 amino acids. Germline CDR1 is SGHRS and CDR2 is YFSETQ. With 5 bases clipped from V and 5 bases from J, the junction kept 9 bases outside the gene matches. CDR3 coding DNA: TGCGCCAGCAGTGAGGGGGCGTCTAGATATGGCTACACCTTC. It is translated as CASSEGASRYGYTF.

This clone was counted between two and nine times. The chain carries TRBV2 and TRBJ2-5; the D is unclear. CDR3 length: 11 amino acids. Germline V CDR1 and CDR2: SNHLY, FYNNEI. V gave up 6 bases and J gave up 3 bases, with 5 bases separating them. CDR3 sequence (DNA): TGTGCCAGCAGGGTAGAAGAGACCCAGTACTTC. Its translation: CASRVEETQYF.

This chain uses TRBV18 with TRBJ2-1, with TRBD2 matching over 10 bases. CDR1 KGHSH and CDR2 LQKENI come from the germline V gene. CDR3 size: 15 residues. V lost 4 bases and J lost 4; bases outside the gene matches: 4. CDR3 sequence (DNA): TGTGCCAGCTCACTTAGCGGGGGGATTTACAATGAGCAGTTCTTC. Its protein product is CASSLSGGIYNEQFF.

V usage is TRBV10-3 and J usage is TRBJ2-1, with TRBD2 matching 8 bases. V gave up 3 bases and J gave up 9 bases; unmatched junction bases: 13. The V gene's germline CDR1 is ENHRY and CDR2 SYGVKD. The CDR3 contains 16 residues. The CDR3: CAISDGTRGSSGEQFF. CDR3 sequence (DNA): TGTGCCATCAGTGATGGGACTAGAGGTTCAAGCGGTGAGCAGTTCTTC.

The genes are TRBV19 and TRBJ2-1, with TRBD2 matching 11 bases. Germline loops: CDR1 LNHDA, CDR2 SQIVND (reference sequence). V lost 1 base, J lost 5 bases, and 1 base stayed unmatched. The CDR3 has 15 residues. This chain's CDR3 is CASSIVTSGNNEQFF. Here the CDR3 DNA reads TGTGCCAGTAGTATAGTGACTAGCGGGAACAATGAGCAGTTCTTC.

This chain connects TRBV10-2 to TRBJ1-5; D possibly corresponds to TRBD1 (6 bases). V lost 6 bases and J lost 3, with 12 bases in between. The CDR3 is 14 residues long. In germline, CDR1 is WSHSY, CDR2 SAAADI. CDR3 DNA: TGCGCCAGCAGGGGACACGCCGTCAATCAGCCCCAGCATTTT. It encodes CASRGHAVNQPQHF.

The chain is built from TRBV15 and TRBJ1-5, with D perhaps matching TRBD1 (5 bases). Germline CDR1 reads LNHNV; CDR2 reads YYDKDF (reference sequence). The CDR3 sequence is 14 residues long. Trimming removed 5 bases from V and 4 bases from J, with 12 bases in between. The CDR3 DNA reads as TGTGCCACCAGCCCAGAAAGGGGAAATCAGCCCCAGCATTTT. Its translation is CATSPERGNQPQHF.

As DNA, the CDR3 is TGTGCCAGCAGCGAGCCGACAAGCTCCTACAATGAGCAGTTCTTC. Translating gives CASSEPTSSYNEQFF. This chain connects TRBV11-3 to TRBJ2-1; D ambiguous. Germline-derived CDR1 and CDR2 are SGHNT and YENEEA. CDR3 length: 15 amino acids. V was pared by 5 bases and J by 0 bases, with 11 bases between.

This clone was observed once. The chain is built from TRBV4-2 and TRBJ1-2; a weak D match, TRBD1 (6 bases). From germline, CDR1 is LGHNA and CDR2 YNFKEQ. This CDR3 region has 14 residues. With 0 bases removed from V and 7 bases from J, the gap between germline ends came to 12 bases. CDR3 DNA: TGTGCCAGCAGCCAAGATGGGGGGGCGAGTGGCTACACCTTC. It encodes CASSQDGGASGYTF.

V and J are TRBV4-1 and TRBJ2-1, with 9 bases aligning to TRBD2. The junction had 7 bases not matched to a gene; V was cut back by 4 bases and J by 0 bases. CDR3 length: 17 residues. Germline CDR1 and CDR2: MGHRA and YSYEKL. The DNA for the CDR3 is TGCGCCAGCAGCCCAGGACTAGCGCGCAGCTCCTACAATGAGCAGTTCTTC. This codes for CASSPGLARSSYNEQFF.

The CDR3, as DNA: TGTGCCAGCAGCTTAGCCCCTAGCGTCTACTACGAGCAGTACTTC. This encodes CASSLAPSVYYEQYF. The chain uses TRBV11-3 and TRBJ2-7, with a tentative D call TRBD2 (6 bases). Trimming removed 1 base from V and 3 bases from J, with 13 bases in between. CDR1 is SGHNT and CDR2 is YENEEA in the germline V gene. The CDR3 sequence is 15 residues long.

The rearrangement joins TRBV15 to TRBJ2-1, with TRBD2 matching over 8 bases. The CDR3 spans 14 residues. CDR1 LNHNV and CDR2 YYDKDF come from the germline V gene (reference sequence). J lost 2 bases, V lost 7 bases, and 4 bases had no gene match. CDR3 sequence reads: CATNPGLAYNEQFF. The CDR3, as DNA: TGTGCCACCAATCCGGGACTAGCCTACAATGAGCAGTTCTTC.

The V gene is TRBV7-2, the J gene TRBJ1-1; D gene ambiguous. This CDR3 comprises 15 residues. Germline V lookup: CDR1 SGHTA, CDR2 FQGNSA. V was clipped by 5 bases and J by 1 base, with 14 bases between them. The CDR3 nucleotides read TGTGCCAGCAGCGTGGGGAGCTCAAAGAACACTGAAGCTTTCTTT. It codes for CASSVGSSKNTEAFF.

The rearrangement uses TRBV7-7 and TRBJ2-3; the D gene is possibly TRBD1 (6 bases). In germline, CDR1 is SSHAT, CDR2 FNYEAQ (reference sequence). The germline V and J ends were trimmed by 3 bases and 2 bases, with 12 bases remaining between them. The CDR3 loop spans 15 amino acids. The CDR3 DNA reads as TGTGCCAGCAGCTTCGGGACATCGAACACAGATACGCAGTATTTT. As protein: CASSFGTSNTDTQYF.

This chain joins TRBV7-3 and TRBJ2-3; D gene unclear. Germline CDR1 is SGHTA and CDR2 is FQGTGA. The CDR3 length is 13 residues. The germline V and J ends were trimmed by 2 bases and 5 bases, with 8 bases remaining between them. The CDR3 sequence is CASSLLVLDTQYF. Written as DNA, the CDR3 is TGTGCCAGCAGCTTACTAGTCCTAGATACGCAGTATTTT.

The rearrangement joins TRBV5-1 to TRBJ2-5; TRBD2 might be the D (6 bases). The last part of the DNA fits TRBJ2-7 better; the J call may be wrong. The CDR3 totals 17 residues. CDR1 is SGHRS and CDR2 is YFSETQ in the germline V gene. CDR3 sequence: CASSLDLRDGLPYEQYF. For the CDR3, the DNA is TGCGCCAGCAGCTTAGATCTTCGGGACGGACTACCCTACGAGCAGTACTTC.

The CDR3 spells CASSSYSGVWELFF. CDR3 DNA sequence: TGTGCCAGCAGTTCATACTCAGGCGTGTGGGAGCTGTTTTTT. The chain carries TRBV27 and TRBJ2-2; D is uncertain. V dropped 4 bases and J dropped 9 bases, with 15 bases sitting between them. Germline-derived CDR1 and CDR2 are MNHEY and SMNVEV (reference sequence). There are 14 residues in the CDR3.

The chain recombines TRBV5-1 with TRBJ2-7, with TRBD2 identical over 12 bases. There are 18 residues in the CDR3. V shed 0 bases, J shed 0 bases, and the junction held 7 bases outside the gene matches. Germline CDR1 and CDR2: SGHRS and YFSETQ. The CDR3 sequence is CASSLGTSGDHFSYEQYF. CDR3 bases: TGCGCCAGCAGCTTGGGGACTAGCGGGGACCACTTCTCCTACGAGCAGTACTTC.

The chain has TRBV20-1 and TRBJ2-7; no clear D. The CDR3 has 11 amino acids. Germline CDR1 and CDR2: DFQATT and SNEGSKA (reference sequence). V lost 1 base to trimming and J lost 4 bases, with 5 bases between them. This chain's CDR3 is CSARVEYEQYF. As DNA, the CDR3 is TGCAGTGCTAGAGTGGAGTACGAGCAGTACTTC.

The chain combines TRBV28 with TRBJ1-5; 8 nucleotides agree with TRBD1. The germline V gene has CDR1 MDHEN and CDR2 SYDVKM. V shed 5 bases and J 2 bases; nucleotides not matched to a gene: 11. This CDR3 has 17 residues. CDR3 nucleotide sequence: TGTGCCAGCAGTCCCTGGACAGGGCCTGGGGGCAATCAGCCCCAGCATTTT. This translates into CASSPWTGPGGNQPQHF.

This chain joins TRBV6-5 and TRBJ2-7; D perhaps matches TRBD2 (6 bases). Trimming removed 3 bases from V and 4 bases from J, with 10 bases in between. CDR1 MNHEY and CDR2 SVGAGI come from the germline V gene. The CDR3 is 13 residues long. This CDR3 reads CASSYDGSYEQYF. Here the CDR3 DNA reads TGTGCCAGCAGTTATGACGGGAGTTACGAGCAGTACTTC.

The V gene is TRBV2, the J gene TRBJ2-7, with 7 nucleotides matching TRBD2. This CDR3 contains 13 residues. Germline CDR1 and CDR2: SNHLY and FYNNEI. V was clipped by 8 bases and J by 3 bases; unmatched bases: 7. The CDR3, as DNA: TGTGCCAGCGGTTCTAGCGGAAACTACGAGCAGTACTTC. Translated: CASGSSGNYEQYF.

This clone was found a few times. V and J are TRBV7-9 and TRBJ2-7; 9 nucleotides match TRBD1. The germline CDR1 and CDR2 sequences are SEHNR and FQNEAQ (reference sequence). The length of the CDR3 is 12 residues. After removal of 5 bases from V and 9 bases from J, the junction contained 5 bases not matched to a gene. In DNA, the CDR3 is TGTGCCAGCAGCCGTACAGGGGGCAGGCAGTACTTC. This translates into CASSRTGGRQYF.

Only a few counts were recorded for this clone. The chain combines TRBV7-2 with TRBJ2-7; 7 bases match TRBD1. The CDR3 is made up of 15 amino acids. With V trimmed by 1 base and J by 1 base, 4 bases remained unmatched. Germline CDR1 reads SGHTA; CDR2 reads FQGNSA. The CDR3 spells CASSLVRDSSYEQYF. Here the CDR3 DNA reads TGTGCCAGCAGCTTAGTCCGGGACAGTTCCTACGAGCAGTACTTC.

The CDR3 is CASSPLRASSYEQYF. The CDR3 DNA reads as TGCGCCAGCAGTCCCTTGAGGGCTTCCTCCTACGAGCAGTACTTC. The V gene is TRBV5-1, the J gene TRBJ2-7; D might be TRBD2 (5 bases). Trimming removed 5 bases from V and 0 bases from J, with 15 bases in between. Per germline, CDR1 SGHRS and CDR2 YFSETQ. The CDR3 length is 15 residues. Drawing the rest from reference TRBV5-1 and TRBJ2-7, the complete variable domain is KAGVTQTPRYLIKTRGQQVTLSCSPISGHRSVSWYQQTPGQGLQFLFEYFSETQRNKGNFPGRFSGRQFSNSRSEMNVSTLELGDSALYLCASSPLRASSYEQYFGPGTRLTVT.

The CDR3 nucleotides are TGCGCCAGCGCTCGCGGGACAGGGCAGACCGGGGAGCTGTTTTTT. It encodes CASARGTGQTGELFF. V and J are TRBV5-1 and TRBJ2-2; 9 positions agree with TRBD1. The CDR3 sequence is 15 residues long. V was pared by 7 bases and J by 5 bases, with 9 bases of the junction left unmatched. Germline CDR1 SGHRS, CDR2 YFSETQ.